These T cell receptor beta chains were read from a single sample in a study of control samples from healthy donors and cancer patients. Assay: immunoSEQ multiplex PCR; the TCRdb copy retains only in-frame clones and omits some. The table records approximately 150,000 clones, 91% of them present only once. Sequencing input: blood. All receptors derive from a man aged 25 to 40 in good health. Each CDR3 is given with its conserved first and last residue. A D gene is named only where the DNA matches it firmly. For some rows the clone size is stated as once, few or many, or as a class when expanded; others skip it.

>TRBJ1-2|TRBV7-2|-|-
CASSLSRGPKANYGYTF
TGTGCCAGCAGCTTATCCAGGGGTCCCAAAGCTAACTATGGCTACACCTTC
>TRBJ1-1|TRBV2|-|few
CASTDPGLGVNTEAFF
TGTGCCAGCACCGACCCCGGGCTGGGGGTGAACACTGAAGCTTTCTTT
>TRBJ2-7|TRBV6-1|-|-
CASSEGYEQYF
TGTGCCAGCAGTGAGGGATACGAGCAGTACTTC
>TRBJ2-1|TRBV9|-|-
CASSAEGTMGQFF
TGTGCCAGCAGCGCCGAAGGGACAATGGGGCAGTTCTTC
>TRBJ2-7|TRBV9|TRBD2|-
CASSGRSGGAYEQYF
TGTGCCAGCAGCGGCCGTTCGGGGGGGGCCTACGAGCAGTACTTC
>TRBJ1-1|TRBV7-2|-|-
CASSVVKGISTEAFF
TGTGCCAGCAGCGTCGTAAAAGGGATAAGCACTGAAGCTTTCTTT
>TRBJ1-2|TRBV3-1/TRBV3-2|-|-
CASSQGNYGYTF
TGTGCCAGCAGCCAGGGGAACTATGGCTACACCTTC
>TRBJ1-2|TRBV14|-|-
CASSPGGARGYTF
TGTGCCAGCAGCCCCGGCGGGGCGCGCGGCTACACCTTC
>TRBJ1-2|TRBV20-1|TRBD1|-
CSASPLSDRGSTYGYTF
TGCAGTGCTAGTCCCCTTTCTGACAGGGGAAGTACTTATGGCTACACCTTC
>TRBJ1-3|TRBV9|-|-
CASSRGNTIYF
TGTGCCAGCAGCAGGGGAAACACCATATATTTT
>TRBJ1-6|TRBV3-1/TRBV3-2|-|-
CASSQARGRGTSPLHF
TGTGCCAGCAGCCAAGCACGAGGCCGGGGGACTTCACCCCTCCACTTT
>TRBJ2-1|TRBV15|-|-
CATIPGSGNEQFF
TGTGCCACCATTCCGGGGTCTGGCAATGAGCAGTTCTTC
>TRBJ1-1|TRBV2|-|-
CASSGGRGMNTEAFF
TGTGCCAGCAGCGGGGGGCGTGGGATGAACACTGAAGCTTTCTTT
>TRBJ2-7|TRBV9|TRBD2|-
CASSVVNSKRGALHYEQYF
TGTGCCAGCAGCGTAGTGAATTCCAAGCGGGGGGCCCTCCACTACGAGCAGTACTTC
>TRBJ1-2|TRBV6-1|TRBD1|-
CASSEGTGGYGYTF
TGTGCCAGCAGTGAGGGGACAGGGGGCTATGGCTACACCTTC